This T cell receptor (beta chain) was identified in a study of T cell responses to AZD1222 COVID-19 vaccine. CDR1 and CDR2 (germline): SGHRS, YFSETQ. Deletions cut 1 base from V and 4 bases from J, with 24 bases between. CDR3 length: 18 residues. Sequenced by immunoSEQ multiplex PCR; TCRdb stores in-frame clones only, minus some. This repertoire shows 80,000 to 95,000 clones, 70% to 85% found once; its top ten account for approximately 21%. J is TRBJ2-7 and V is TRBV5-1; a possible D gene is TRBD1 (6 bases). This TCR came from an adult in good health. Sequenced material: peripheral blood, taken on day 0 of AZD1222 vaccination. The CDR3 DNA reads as TGCGCCAGCAGCTTGCTGGGCAGGGGCCGGTCGGAGGCATACGAGCAGTACTTC. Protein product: CASSLLGRGRSEAYEQYF.